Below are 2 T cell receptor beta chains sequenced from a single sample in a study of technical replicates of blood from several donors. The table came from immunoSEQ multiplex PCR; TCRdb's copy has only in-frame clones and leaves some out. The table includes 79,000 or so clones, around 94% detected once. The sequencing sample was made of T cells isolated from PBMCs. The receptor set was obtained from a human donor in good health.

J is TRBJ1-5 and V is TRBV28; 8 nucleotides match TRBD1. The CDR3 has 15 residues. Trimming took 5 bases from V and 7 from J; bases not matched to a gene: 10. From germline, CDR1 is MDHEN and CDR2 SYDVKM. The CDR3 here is CASSTSGGSWQPQHF. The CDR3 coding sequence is TGTGCCAGCAGTACTTCAGGGGGCAGTTGGCAGCCCCAGCATTTT.

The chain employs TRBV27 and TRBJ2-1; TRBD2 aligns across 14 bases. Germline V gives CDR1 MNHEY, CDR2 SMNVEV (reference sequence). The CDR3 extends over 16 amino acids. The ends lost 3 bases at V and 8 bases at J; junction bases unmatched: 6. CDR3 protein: CASSFIGTSGSHEQFF. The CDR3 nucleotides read TGTGCCAGCAGTTTCATCGGGACTAGCGGGAGTCATGAGCAGTTCTTC.